The clone carrying this T cell receptor (beta chain) was counted between two and nine times. What it recognizes is unknown. This record comes from a study of blood T cells in healthy people across ages. Study-wide findings and caveats: With donor CMV status unknown, expanded clonotype changes were possibly confounded.

The J segment lost 3 bases and the V segment lost 3 bases, leaving 5 bases of the junction unmatched. CDR3 length: 14 residues. Per germline, CDR1 DFQATT and CDR2 SNEGSKA (reference sequence). Extraction of total RNA produced a minimum of 5 micrograms from each sample. Combining a sample-barcoded 5' primer with a J-beta primer mix, a second PCR ran for about 6 to 12 cycles. Each TCR beta cDNA got a 12-nucleotide random molecular identifier. Using its own MiXCR run on the 5' RACE reads, TCRdb lists one record per CDR3 protein. Of 1.5 million to 2 million distinct CDR3 sequences listed, about two fifths were seen once; the top ten hold 20% to 25%.

Sequenced: blood. The rearrangement joins TRBV20-1 to TRBJ2-7; TRBD1 matches at 10 bases. The TCR sequence derives from a human donor in good health. Written as DNA, the CDR3 is TGCAGTGCTAGTAGGACAGGGGGATACTACGAGCAGTACTTC. Protein: CSASRTGGYYEQYF.